The following is a T cell receptor (beta chain) sequence with its context. What it binds is unknown. This sample was included in a study of long-term antiretroviral therapy in people with HIV. Background on the study: Some samples came about a decade before the 2015 immediate-ART recommendation, and these were the earliest. Study findings and constraints: After ART, diversity increased yet remained lower than transplant donor controls. Pre-ART clonal expansions dominated every time point's repertoire.

Germline V gene lookup returns CDR1 SGHAT and CDR2 FQNNGV. The V segment lost 8 bases and the J segment 3 bases; nucleotides outside the gene matches: 12. The CDR3 runs 15 residues. The run of the v3.0 immunoSEQ assay was at survey level. Only in-frame clones appear in the TCRdb table, and some are missing; sequencing was by immunoSEQ multiplex PCR. The table records fewer than 40,000 clones, approximately 97% of them present only once. Sequencing used unsorted PBMCs, obtained 6.9 years after starting antiretroviral therapy. This TCR was recovered from a man in his thirties or forties with HIV. The V call is TRBV11-2, the J call TRBJ2-7; TRBD2 aligns across 8 bases. The CDR3 loop is CASGDIAGGFYEQYF. CDR3 nucleotide sequence: TGTGCCAGCGGCGACATTGCGGGGGGATTCTACGAGCAGTACTTC.